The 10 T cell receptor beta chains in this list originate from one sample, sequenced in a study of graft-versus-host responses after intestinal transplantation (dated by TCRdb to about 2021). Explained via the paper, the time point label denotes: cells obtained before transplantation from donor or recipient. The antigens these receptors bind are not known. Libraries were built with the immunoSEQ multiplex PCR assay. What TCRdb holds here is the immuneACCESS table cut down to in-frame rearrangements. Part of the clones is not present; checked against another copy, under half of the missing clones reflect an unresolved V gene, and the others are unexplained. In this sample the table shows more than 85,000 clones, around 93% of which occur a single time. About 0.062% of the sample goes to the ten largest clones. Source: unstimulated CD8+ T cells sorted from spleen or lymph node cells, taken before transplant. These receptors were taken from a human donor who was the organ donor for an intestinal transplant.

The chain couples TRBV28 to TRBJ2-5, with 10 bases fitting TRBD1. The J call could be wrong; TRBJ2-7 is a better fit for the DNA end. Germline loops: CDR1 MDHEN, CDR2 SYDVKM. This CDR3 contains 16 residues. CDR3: CASSQPWGQGTYEQYF. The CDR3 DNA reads TGTGCCAGCAGCCAACCTTGGGGACAGGGGACCTACGAGCAGTACTTC.

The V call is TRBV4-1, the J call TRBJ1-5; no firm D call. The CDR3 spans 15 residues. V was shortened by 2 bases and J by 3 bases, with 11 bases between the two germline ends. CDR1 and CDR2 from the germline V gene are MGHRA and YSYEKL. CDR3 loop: CASSQILSDNQPQHF. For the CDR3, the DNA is TGCGCCAGCAGCCAAATTCTAAGCGACAATCAGCCCCAGCATTTT.

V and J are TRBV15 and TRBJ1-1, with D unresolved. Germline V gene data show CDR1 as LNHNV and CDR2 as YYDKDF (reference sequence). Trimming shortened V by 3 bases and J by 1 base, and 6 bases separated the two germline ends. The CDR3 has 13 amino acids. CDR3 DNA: TGTGCCACCAGCAGCCCGGGGAACACTGAAGCTTTCTTT. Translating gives CATSSPGNTEAFF. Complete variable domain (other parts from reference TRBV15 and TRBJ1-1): DAMVIQNPRYQVTQFGKPVTLSCSQTLNHNVMYWYQQKSSQAPKLLFHYYDKDFNNEADTPDNFQSRRPNTSFCFLDIRSPGLGDTAMYLCATSSPGNTEAFFGQGTRLTVV.

As DNA, the CDR3 is TGTGCCACCAGCAGAGAGCGGGGGGGCACCGGGGAGCTGTTTTTT. This codes for CATSRERGGTGELFF. This chain joins TRBV15 and TRBJ2-2, with 9 nucleotides matching TRBD2. Per germline, CDR1 LNHNV and CDR2 YYDKDF (reference sequence). The CDR3 covers 15 residues. V lost 0 bases to trimming and J lost 4 bases; unmatched junction nucleotides: 0.

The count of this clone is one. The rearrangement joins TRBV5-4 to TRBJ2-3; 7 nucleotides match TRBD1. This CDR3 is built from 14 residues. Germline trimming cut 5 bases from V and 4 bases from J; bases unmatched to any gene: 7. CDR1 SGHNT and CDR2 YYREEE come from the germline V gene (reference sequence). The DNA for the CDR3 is TGTGCCAGCAGTCTAGGGGGCCCCGCAGATACGCAGTATTTT. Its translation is CASSLGGPADTQYF. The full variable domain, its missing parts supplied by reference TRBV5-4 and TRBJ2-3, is ETGVTQSPTHLIKTRGQQVTLRCSSQSGHNTVSWYQQALGQGPQFIFQYYREEENGRGNFPPRFSGLQFPNYSSELNVNALELDDSALYLCASSLGGPADTQYFGPGTRLTVL.

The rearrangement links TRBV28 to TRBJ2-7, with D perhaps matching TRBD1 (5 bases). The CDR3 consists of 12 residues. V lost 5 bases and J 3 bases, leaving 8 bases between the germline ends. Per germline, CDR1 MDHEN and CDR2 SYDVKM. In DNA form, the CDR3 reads TGTGCCAGCAGTAAGGGGCTCTACGAGCAGTACTTC. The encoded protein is CASSKGLYEQYF. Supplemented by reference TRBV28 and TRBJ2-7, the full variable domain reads DVKVTQSSRYLVKRTGEKVFLECVQDMDHENMFWYRQDPGLGLRLIYFSYDVKMKEKGDIPEGYSVSREKKERFSLILESASTNQTSMYLCASSKGLYEQYFGPGTRLTVT.

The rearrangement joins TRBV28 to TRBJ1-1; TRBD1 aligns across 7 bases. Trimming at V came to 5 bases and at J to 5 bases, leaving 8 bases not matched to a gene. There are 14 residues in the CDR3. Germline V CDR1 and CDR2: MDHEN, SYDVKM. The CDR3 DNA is TGTGCCAGCAGTAACAGGGGAATGGGAACTGAAGCTTTCTTT. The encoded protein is CASSNRGMGTEAFF.

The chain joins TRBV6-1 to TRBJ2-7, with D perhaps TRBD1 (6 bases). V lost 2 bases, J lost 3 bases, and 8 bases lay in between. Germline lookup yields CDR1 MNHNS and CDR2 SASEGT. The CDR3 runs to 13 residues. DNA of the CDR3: TGTGCCAGCAGTGAAAGGACAGACTACGAGCAGTACTTC. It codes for CASSERTDYEQYF.

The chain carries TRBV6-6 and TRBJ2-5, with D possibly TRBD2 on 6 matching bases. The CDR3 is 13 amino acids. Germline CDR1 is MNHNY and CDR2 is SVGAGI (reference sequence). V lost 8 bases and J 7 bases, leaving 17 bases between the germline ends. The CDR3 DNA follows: TGTGCCAGCTGTAAGGGGTGGGGAGGGACCCAGTACTTC. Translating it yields CASCKGWGGTQYF.

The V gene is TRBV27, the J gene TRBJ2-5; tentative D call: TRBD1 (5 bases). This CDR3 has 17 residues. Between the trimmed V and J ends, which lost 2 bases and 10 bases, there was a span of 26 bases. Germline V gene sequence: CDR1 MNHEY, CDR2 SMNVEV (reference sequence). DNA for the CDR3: TGTGCCAGCAGTTTAATTCGTGGCCAGGCAGGGTTCGGTGACCAGTACTTC. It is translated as CASSLIRGQAGFGDQYF.